This T cell receptor beta chain was profiled in a study of T cell responses to AZD1222 COVID-19 vaccine. With regard to this clone: Its target is unknown.

Looked up from germline, CDR1 is MGHRA and CDR2 is YSYEKL. V was shortened by 1 base and J by 6 bases, with 21 bases between the two germline ends. The CDR3 contains 17 residues. The assay was immunoSEQ multiplex PCR, and TCRdb's table has in-frame clones only and misses some. This repertoire shows roughly 190,000 clones, approximately 95% found once; its top ten account for 3% to 5%. Overall study findings and caveats: Mostly white British, mostly female donors; authors suggested clonal diversity may be underestimated. Among spike-specific TCRs, nearly half reportedly target unmutated variant regions. CD4 TCRs linked to vaccination spanned spike, dominating at 160-218 and 743-854. Once two AZD1222 doses were given, Spike-specific TCR breadth and depth went up.

The sequenced sample was peripheral blood, obtained on day 0 of AZD1222 vaccination. This TCR was recovered from an adult in good health. The chain recombines TRBV4-1 with TRBJ1-2; perhaps TRBD1 as D (5 bases). This CDR3 reads CASSQGAAGTYHDGYTF. The CDR3 DNA sequence: TGCGCCAGCAGCCAAGGAGCTGCAGGGACGTACCACGATGGCTACACCTTC.